This T cell receptor (beta chain) was sequenced for a study of graft-versus-host responses after intestinal transplantation. Study information: Among the recipients, transplants were multivisceral, liver-intestinal, or isolated intestinal. Study results and caveats: Recipient bone marrow held GvH clones, some seen earlier in ileum or blood.

Irradiated stimulators labeled with violet dye, around 200,000 in number, were plated with around 200,000 CFSE-labeled responders. The CDR3 runs 12 residues. Germline values: CDR1 SGHNT, CDR2 YYREEE (reference sequence). V lost 1 base, J lost 13 bases, and 9 bases lay in between. Repertoires were generated with immunoSEQ multiplex PCR, while TCRdb's copy carries only in-frame clones and drops some. The sample holds roughly 5,000 clones; 27% are singletons and the top ten take around 25%. This clone is medium-sized in the sample. The receptor's source is a human patient who was an organ donor for intestinal transplantation. V and J are TRBV5-4 and TRBJ1-6, with D tentatively TRBD1 (5 bases). The source was alloreactive CD8+ T cells from a mixed lymphocyte reaction culture, collected before transplantation. Subset here: CFSE-low proliferating T cells sorted from approximately 6-day pre-transplant mixed lymphocyte reaction (GvH or HvG direction). CDR3 nucleotide sequence: TGTGCCAGCAGCTTGATGGGGCTTCCCCTCCACTTT. This encodes CASSLMGLPLHF.